Following are 25 T cell receptor beta chains from one sample sequenced in a study of control samples from healthy donors and cancer patients. Sequencing used immunoSEQ multiplex PCR; TCRdb keeps in-frame clones, though not all of them. This sample has 98,000 or so clones, with roughly 79% found just once. Sequencing was done on a sample of blood. Receptor source: a man aged 18 to 35 in good health.

By share, this clone ranks as medium-sized. The genes are TRBV2 and TRBJ1-5, with a tentative D call TRBD1 (6 bases). Trimming took off 2 bases at V and 1 base at J, with 9 bases between the two ends. The V gene's germline CDR1 is SNHLY and CDR2 FYNNEI. CDR3 length equals 15 residues. The CDR3, as DNA: TGTGCCAGCAGTGAACTTACAGGGAGCAATCAGCCCCAGCATTTT. Amino acid sequence: CASSELTGSNQPQHF.

The J gene is TRBJ1-6, the V gene TRBV25-1; the match to TRBD1 covers 7 bases. The length of the CDR3 is 14 residues. The V and J ends lost 6 bases and 6 bases, in that order; junction bases with no gene match: 5. The germline gives CDR1 MGHDK, CDR2 SYGVNS. The CDR3 nucleotides read TGTGCCAGCAGGAGAGACAGGGTTAATTCACCCCTCCACTTT. Protein sequence: CASRRDRVNSPLHF.

The genes are TRBV7-9 and TRBJ2-3; D tentatively fits TRBD1 or TRBD2 (5 bases each). This CDR3 region has 16 residues. Trimming removed 4 bases from V and 1 base from J, with 15 bases in between. Germline-derived CDR1 and CDR2 are SEHNR and FQNEAQ (reference sequence). CDR3 residues: CASSSSPGAGTDTQYF. The CDR3 DNA is TGTGCCAGCAGCTCATCCCCCGGGGCAGGCACAGATACGCAGTATTTT.

V gene TRBV14 combines with J gene TRBJ2-2; D gene uncertain. Looked up from germline, CDR1 is SGHDN and CDR2 is FVKESK. The CDR3 covers 13 residues. Trimming removed 5 bases at V and 6 bases at J, with 10 bases between. This CDR3 reads CASSVVPAGELFF. The DNA of the CDR3 is TGTGCCAGCAGCGTGGTCCCAGCCGGGGAGCTGTTTTTT. Filled out from reference TRBV14 and TRBJ2-2, the complete variable domain reads EAGVTQFPSHSVIEKGQTVTLRCDPISGHDNLYWYRRVMGKEIKFLLHFVKESKQDESGMPNNRFLAERTGGTYSTLKVQPAELEDSGVYFCASSVVPAGELFFGEGSRLTVL.

The chain has TRBV6-5 and TRBJ1-2; 8 nucleotides align to TRBD1. The CDR3 has 15 amino acids. The germline V gene encodes CDR1 MNHEY and CDR2 SVGAGI. V lost 6 bases, J lost 7 bases, and 13 bases stayed unmatched. CDR3 DNA sequence: TGTGCCAGCAGGACAATCACAGGGGGAGTGGGTGGCTACACCTTC. This translates into CASRTITGGVGGYTF.

This clone was recorded once. The V and J genes are TRBV5-5 and TRBJ1-5; 10 positions agree with TRBD1. The CDR3 contains 15 residues. The V segment lost 1 base and the J segment 7 bases; nucleotides outside the gene matches: 5. Germline values: CDR1 SGHKS, CDR2 YYEKEE (reference sequence). DNA for the CDR3: TGTGCCAGCAGCTTGTACGGGACAGGGGTCCAGCCCCAGCATTTT. The encoded protein is CASSLYGTGVQPQHF.

This clone was seen a handful of times. The chain uses TRBV7-2 and TRBJ2-2; 11 nucleotides match TRBD2. Losses at the gene ends were 6 bases for V and 2 bases for J; bases not matched to a gene: 2. This CDR3 spans 15 amino acids. CDR1 and CDR2 (germline): SGHTA, FQGNSA. The CDR3 coding sequence is TGTGCCAGCAGACTAGCGGGGGCCAACACCGGGGAGCTGTTTTTT. Protein: CASRLAGANTGELFF.

Comments on this clone: The junction does not match germline at one end; this may be a read error. The same CDR3 is also encoded by other DNA sequences in this sample. This sequence joins TRBV28 and TRBJ1-4; D is unclear. The CDR3 runs 12 residues. The germline gives CDR1 MDHEN, CDR2 SYDVKM. CDR3 loop: CASRSTNEKLFF. The CDR3 DNA sequence: TGCGCCAGCCGCTCAACTAATGAAAAACTGTTTTTT. The variable domain in full, completed from reference TRBV28 and TRBJ1-4, reads DVKVTQSSRYLVKRTGEKVFLECVQDMDHENMFWYRQDPGLGLRLIYFSYDVKMKEKGDIPEGYSVSREKKERFSLILESASTNQTSMYLCASRSTNEKLFFGSGTQLSVL.

The chain carries TRBV2 and TRBJ1-6; 10 bases line up with TRBD1. Per the germline V gene, CDR1 is SNHLY and CDR2 is FYNNEI. Losses at the gene ends were 4 bases for V and 9 bases for J; bases not matched to a gene: 3. This CDR3 contains 14 residues. As DNA, the CDR3 is TGTGCCAGCAGTGCCGGGACAGGGGCTTCACCCCTCCACTTT. It yields the protein CASSAGTGASPLHF.

This clone showed up just once. This chain connects TRBV5-4 to TRBJ1-2; 7 nucleotides match TRBD1. In germline, CDR1 is SGHNT, CDR2 YYREEE (reference sequence). After removal of 0 bases from V and 8 bases from J, the junction contained 10 bases not matched to a gene. The CDR3 is made up of 15 amino acids. The DNA for the CDR3 is TGTGCCAGCAGCTTGGCCGCGACAGGGTCGGGGGGCTACACCTTC. Protein product: CASSLAATGSGGYTF.

CDR3 DNA: TGCGCCAGCAGCCCTGTAACAGGGGAAGCTTTCTTT. It codes for CASSPVTGEAFF. The chain uses TRBV4-1 and TRBJ1-1; a possible D gene is TRBD1 (6 bases). Per germline, CDR1 MGHRA and CDR2 YSYEKL. The CDR3 covers 12 residues. The V gene lost 4 bases and the J gene lost 8 bases, with 11 bases spanning the gap.

The gene calls are TRBV3-1 (or the pseudogene TRBV3-2) and TRBJ2-7; D is undetermined. CDR3 size: 14 residues. Germline CDR1 and CDR2: LGHDT and YNNKEL (reference sequence). The germline V and J ends were trimmed by 4 bases and 5 bases, with 15 bases remaining between them. CDR3 in DNA: TGTGCCAGCAGCCCCCAATCCCTTGGTAACGAGCAGTACTTC. Translating it yields CASSPQSLGNEQYF.

The chain combines TRBV25-1 with TRBJ2-2; TRBD1 aligns across 8 bases. The ends lost 7 bases at V and 1 base at J; junction bases unmatched: 5. Germline loops: CDR1 MGHDK, CDR2 SYGVNS. The CDR3 has 15 amino acids. The CDR3: CASTRTGLNTGELFF. As DNA, the CDR3 is TGTGCCAGCACGAGGACAGGGTTGAACACCGGGGAGCTGTTTTTT.

This chain joins TRBV15 and TRBJ1-1; tentative D call: TRBD1 (6 bases). The CDR3 consists of 14 residues. Trimming took 6 bases from V and 7 from J, leaving 18 bases between them. Germline loops: CDR1 LNHNV, CDR2 YYDKDF (reference sequence). CDR3 sequence (DNA): TGTGCCACCAGAGGCGGGTGGGGGCTTGGTGAAGCTTTCTTT. This translates into CATRGGWGLGEAFF.

This clone was found a few times. The V and J genes are TRBV4-2 and TRBJ2-5; the D gene is possibly TRBD2 (6 bases). CDR3 length: 17 residues. Trimming took 1 base from V and 9 from J, leaving 24 bases between them. Looked up from germline, CDR1 is LGHNA and CDR2 is YNFKEQ. The CDR3 nucleotides read TGTGCCAGCAGCCAAGCGGGCGGCGCGGGGAAGCGAACGGCCCAGTACTTC. This gives the protein CASSQAGGAGKRTAQYF.

This rearrangement joins TRBV12-3 or TRBV12-4 to TRBJ2-1, with D hard to call. Between the trimmed V and J ends, which lost 1 base and 5 bases, there was a span of 6 bases. The CDR3 totals 13 residues. The CDR3 DNA reads TGTGCCAGCAGTTTAGTGGCTAACAATGAGCAGTTCTTC. Residues: CASSLVANNEQFF.

This chain connects TRBV6-4 to TRBJ1-1; 8 positions match TRBD1. Unmatched junction bases numbered 11, after V lost 5 bases and J lost 6 bases. Germline V lookup: CDR1 MRHNA, CDR2 SNTAGT. The CDR3 sequence is 15 residues long. This CDR3 reads CASSPRFRGQSEAFF. The DNA of the CDR3 is TGTGCCAGCAGTCCAAGGTTCAGGGGGCAATCTGAAGCTTTCTTT.

This clone was seen a single time. The genes are TRBV2 and TRBJ1-1; a possible D gene is TRBD1 (5 bases). The length of the CDR3 is 14 residues. Per germline, CDR1 SNHLY and CDR2 FYNNEI. The V and J ends lost 8 bases and 0 bases respectively, with 13 bases between them. The DNA for the CDR3 is TGTGCCAGCGGGCTGACAGAGTTGAACACTGAAGCTTTCTTT. Its translation: CASGLTELNTEAFF.

This chain joins TRBV12-3 or TRBV12-4 and TRBJ1-2; D not certain. This CDR3 has 13 amino acids. V dropped 3 bases and J dropped 4 bases, with 9 bases sitting between them. CDR3: CASSFETAYGYTF. The CDR3 bases are TGTGCCAGCAGTTTCGAGACGGCCTATGGCTACACCTTC.

This clone was seen just once. The V call is TRBV7-7, the J call TRBJ2-1, with 7 bases that match TRBD2. V was clipped by 6 bases and J by 6 bases; unmatched bases: 8. Germline CDR1 reads SSHAT; CDR2 reads FNYEAQ (reference sequence). The CDR3 totals 14 residues. In DNA form, the CDR3 reads TGTGCCAGCAGTCAAGCGGGGCTGGGCAATGAGCAGTTCTTC. It translates to CASSQAGLGNEQFF.

The chain recombines TRBV5-4 with TRBJ1-3, with D uncertain. Trimming removed 9 bases from V and 4 bases from J, with 8 bases in between. Germline CDR1 is SGHNT and CDR2 is YYREEE (reference sequence). The CDR3 covers 11 residues. As DNA, the CDR3 is TGTGCCATAGTGGAGGGAAACACCATATATTTT. Translating it yields CAIVEGNTIYF.

The rearrangement uses TRBV6-5 and TRBJ1-1, with 8 bases matching TRBD1. The germline V gene encodes CDR1 MNHEY and CDR2 SVGAGI. The length of the CDR3 is 15 residues. The J segment lost 0 bases and the V segment lost 6 bases, leaving 6 bases of the junction unmatched. In DNA form, the CDR3 reads TGTGCCAGCAGCCGGACAGGGATCATGAACACTGAAGCTTTCTTT. Its protein is CASSRTGIMNTEAFF.

The V call is TRBV19, the J call TRBJ1-2, with D uncertain. CDR1 and CDR2 from the germline V gene are LNHDA and SQIVND (reference sequence). V lost 4 bases to trimming and J lost 0 bases, with 12 bases between them. This CDR3 has 15 amino acids. The CDR3 sequence: CASSSPSSANYGYTF. The CDR3 DNA follows: TGTGCCAGTAGTAGTCCCAGCTCAGCTAACTATGGCTACACCTTC.

The rearrangement uses TRBV6-2 or TRBV6-3 and TRBJ2-7, with D hard to call. Trimming shortened V by 6 bases and J by 4 bases, and 7 bases separated the two germline ends. This CDR3 is 11 amino acids long. Germline values: CDR1 MNHEY, CDR2 SVGEGT. For the CDR3, the DNA is TGTGCCAGCAGCCTAGGGTACGAGCAGTACTTC. Translated: CASSLGYEQYF.

The chain recombines TRBV5-1 with TRBJ2-3, with a possible D match to TRBD1 (5 bases). Per the germline V gene, CDR1 is SGHRS and CDR2 is YFSETQ. Trimming cost V 2 bases and J 2 bases, with 12 bases left between them. The CDR3 runs to 15 residues. CDR3 sequence (DNA): TGCGCCAGCAGCTTAACAGGAAACCCCACAGATACGCAGTATTTT. Protein: CASSLTGNPTDTQYF. Combining the CDR3 with reference TRBV5-1 and TRBJ2-3 gives the whole variable domain KAGVTQTPRYLIKTRGQQVTLSCSPISGHRSVSWYQQTPGQGLQFLFEYFSETQRNKGNFPGRFSGRQFSNSRSEMNVSTLELGDSALYLCASSLTGNPTDTQYFGPGTRLTVL.